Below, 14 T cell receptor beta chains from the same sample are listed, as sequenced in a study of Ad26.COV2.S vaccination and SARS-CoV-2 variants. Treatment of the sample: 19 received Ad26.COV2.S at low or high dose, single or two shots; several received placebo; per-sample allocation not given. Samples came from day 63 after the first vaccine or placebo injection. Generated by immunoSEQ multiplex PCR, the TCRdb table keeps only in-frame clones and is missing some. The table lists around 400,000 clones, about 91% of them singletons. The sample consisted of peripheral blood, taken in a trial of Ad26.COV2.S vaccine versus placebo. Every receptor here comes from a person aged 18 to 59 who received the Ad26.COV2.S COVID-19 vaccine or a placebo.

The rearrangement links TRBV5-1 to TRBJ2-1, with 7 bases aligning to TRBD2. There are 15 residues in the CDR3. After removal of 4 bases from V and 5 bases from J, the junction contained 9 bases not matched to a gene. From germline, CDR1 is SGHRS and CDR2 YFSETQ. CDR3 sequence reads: CASSDPGGGNNEQFF. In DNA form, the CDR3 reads TGCGCCAGCAGCGACCCGGGGGGTGGGAACAATGAGCAGTTCTTC.

CDR3 residues: CASSPTSGRSYNEQFF. The DNA for the CDR3 is TGTGCCAGCAGCCCAACTAGCGGGAGGTCCTACAATGAGCAGTTCTTC. This chain links TRBV5-4 with TRBJ2-1; TRBD2 aligns across 12 bases. The ends lost 4 bases at V and 1 base at J; junction bases unmatched: 3. Germline V gene sequence: CDR1 SGHNT, CDR2 YYREEE (reference sequence). The CDR3 covers 16 residues.

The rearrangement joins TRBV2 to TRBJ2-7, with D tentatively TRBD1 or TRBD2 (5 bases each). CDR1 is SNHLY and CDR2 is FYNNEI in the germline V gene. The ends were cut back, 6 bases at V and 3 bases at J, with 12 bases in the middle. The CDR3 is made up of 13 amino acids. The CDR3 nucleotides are TGTGCCAGCAGCGCCGGGACCGGCTACGAGCAGTACTTC. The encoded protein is CASSAGTGYEQYF.

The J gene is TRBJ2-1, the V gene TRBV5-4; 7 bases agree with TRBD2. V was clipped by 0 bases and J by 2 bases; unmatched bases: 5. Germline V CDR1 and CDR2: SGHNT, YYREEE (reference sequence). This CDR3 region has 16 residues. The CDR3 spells CASSLDALATYNEQFF. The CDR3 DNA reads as TGTGCCAGCAGCTTGGACGCACTAGCGACCTACAATGAGCAGTTCTTC.

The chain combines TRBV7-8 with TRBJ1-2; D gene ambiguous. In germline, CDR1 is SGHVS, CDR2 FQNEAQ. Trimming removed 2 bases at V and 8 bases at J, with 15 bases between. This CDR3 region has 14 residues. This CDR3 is CASSLSEERYGYTF. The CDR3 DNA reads TGTGCCAGCAGCTTAAGTGAGGAACGGTACGGCTACACCTTC.

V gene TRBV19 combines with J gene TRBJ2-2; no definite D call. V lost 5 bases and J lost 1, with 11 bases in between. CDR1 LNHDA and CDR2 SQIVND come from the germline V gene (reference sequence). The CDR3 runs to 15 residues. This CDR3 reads CASSLPGWNTGELFF. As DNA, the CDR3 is TGTGCCAGTAGTCTCCCCGGGTGGAACACCGGGGAGCTGTTTTTT.

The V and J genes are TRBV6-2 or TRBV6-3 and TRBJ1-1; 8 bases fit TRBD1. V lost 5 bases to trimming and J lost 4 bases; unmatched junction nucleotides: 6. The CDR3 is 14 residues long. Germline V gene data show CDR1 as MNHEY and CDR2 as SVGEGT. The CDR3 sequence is CASSGQGSGTEAFF. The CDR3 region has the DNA TGTGCCAGCAGTGGACAGGGTTCAGGCACTGAAGCTTTCTTT.

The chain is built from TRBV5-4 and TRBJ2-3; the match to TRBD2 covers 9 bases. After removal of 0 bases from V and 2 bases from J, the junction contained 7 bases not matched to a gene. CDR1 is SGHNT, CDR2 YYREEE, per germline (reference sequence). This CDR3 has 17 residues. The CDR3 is CASSLAASGKLTDTQYF. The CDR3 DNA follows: TGTGCCAGCAGCTTGGCGGCTAGCGGGAAACTCACAGATACGCAGTATTTT.

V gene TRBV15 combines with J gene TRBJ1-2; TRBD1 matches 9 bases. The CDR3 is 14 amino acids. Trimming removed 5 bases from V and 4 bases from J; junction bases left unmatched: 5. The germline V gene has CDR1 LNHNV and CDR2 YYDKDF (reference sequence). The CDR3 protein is CATSAGQGPYGYTF. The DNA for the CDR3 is TGTGCCACCAGCGCGGGACAGGGCCCCTATGGCTACACCTTC.

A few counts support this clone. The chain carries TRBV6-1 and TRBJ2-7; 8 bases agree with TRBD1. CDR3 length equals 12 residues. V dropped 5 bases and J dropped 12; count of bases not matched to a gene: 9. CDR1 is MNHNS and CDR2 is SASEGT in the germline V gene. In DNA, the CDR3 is TGTGCCAGCAGTCCCGGACAGGGAGAAATGTACTTC. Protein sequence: CASSPGQGEMYF.

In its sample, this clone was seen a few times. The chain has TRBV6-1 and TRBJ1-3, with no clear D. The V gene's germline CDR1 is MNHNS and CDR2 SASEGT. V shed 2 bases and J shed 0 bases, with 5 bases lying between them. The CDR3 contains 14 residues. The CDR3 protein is CASSEPPSGNTIYF. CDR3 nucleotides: TGTGCCAGCAGTGAACCACCCTCTGGAAACACCATATATTTT.

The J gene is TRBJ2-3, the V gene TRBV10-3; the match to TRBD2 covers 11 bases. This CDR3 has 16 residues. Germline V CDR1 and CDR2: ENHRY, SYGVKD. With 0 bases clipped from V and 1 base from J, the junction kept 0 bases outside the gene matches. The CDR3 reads CAISESGLAGTDTQYF. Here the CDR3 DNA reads TGTGCCATCAGTGAGTCGGGACTAGCGGGCACAGATACGCAGTATTTT.

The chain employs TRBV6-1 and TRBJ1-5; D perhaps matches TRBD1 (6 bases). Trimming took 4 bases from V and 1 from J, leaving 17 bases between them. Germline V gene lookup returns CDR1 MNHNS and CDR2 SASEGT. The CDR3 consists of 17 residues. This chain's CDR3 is CASSGGPGTFSNQPQHF. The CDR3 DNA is TGTGCCAGCAGTGGAGGGCCGGGGACATTCAGCAATCAGCCCCAGCATTTT.

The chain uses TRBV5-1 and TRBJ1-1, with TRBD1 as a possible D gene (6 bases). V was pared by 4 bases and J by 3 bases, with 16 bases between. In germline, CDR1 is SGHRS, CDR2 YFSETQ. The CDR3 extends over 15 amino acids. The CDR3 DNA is TGCGCCAGCAGCCTAAACAGGGCGACGGACACTGAAGCTTTCTTT. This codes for CASSLNRATDTEAFF.